The 6 T cell receptor beta chains in this list originate from one sample, sequenced in a study of glioma-infiltrating T cells after dendritic cell vaccination. Measured with immunoSEQ multiplex PCR; TCRdb has only the in-frame clones, and not every one. The data show roughly 56,000 clones, about 84% seen once. Sample time point: after dendritic cell vaccination, including at tumor progression/relapse. The sample was blood, taken after dendritic cell vaccination. The receptors were gathered from a human donor with glioblastoma.

J is TRBJ1-1 and V is TRBV7-8; D is unclear. Trimming removed 5 bases at V and 4 bases at J, with 14 bases between. The CDR3 contains 14 residues. Germline V lookup: CDR1 SGHVS, CDR2 FQNEAQ. CDR3 in amino acids: CASSKRQRFTEAFF. The CDR3 region has the DNA TGTGCCAGCAGCAAGAGACAACGTTTCACTGAAGCTTTCTTT.

The gene calls are TRBV9 and TRBJ1-1, with 7 bases that match TRBD1. The CDR3 is 15 amino acids. V was pared by 3 bases and J by 3 bases, with 8 bases of the junction left unmatched. Germline-derived CDR1 and CDR2 are SGDLS and YYNGEE. The CDR3 region is CASSAGGPWDTEAFF. The CDR3, as DNA: TGTGCCAGCAGCGCAGGGGGTCCTTGGGACACTGAAGCTTTCTTT.

A single count supports this clone. The rearrangement joins TRBV5-4 to TRBJ1-1, with D tentatively TRBD1 (5 bases). Germline CDR1 SGHNT, CDR2 YYREEE (reference sequence). This CDR3 region has 14 residues. Deletions cut 0 bases from V and 7 bases from J, with 13 bases between. The CDR3 DNA sequence: TGTGCCAGCAGCTTGGACCAGGGAGGTAGTGAAGCTTTCTTT. This translates into CASSLDQGGSEAFF.

This chain uses TRBV4-1 with TRBJ2-7; perhaps TRBD1 as D (5 bases). CDR3 length equals 14 residues. Trimming shortened V by 1 base and J by 4 bases, and 11 bases separated the two germline ends. Germline CDR1 MGHRA, CDR2 YSYEKL. The CDR3 sequence is CASSQGVQEYEQYF. CDR3 DNA sequence: TGCGCCAGCAGCCAAGGAGTACAGGAATACGAGCAGTACTTC.

The chain combines TRBV30 with TRBJ2-5; 8 bases line up with TRBD2. Germline V gene data show CDR1 as GTSNPN and CDR2 as SVGIG (reference sequence). The CDR3 contains 14 residues. J gave up 1 base and V 5 bases, and 6 bases lay outside the gene matches. CDR3 DNA: TGTGCCTGGCGGCAGCGGGGGTCCCAAGAGACCCAGTACTTC. Its protein product is CAWRQRGSQETQYF.

This chain joins TRBV30 and TRBJ1-4; TRBD1 matches at 8 bases. Trimming at V came to 2 bases and at J to 7 bases, leaving 9 bases not matched to a gene. CDR1 and CDR2 (germline): GTSNPN, SVGIG (reference sequence). This CDR3 comprises 15 residues. In DNA, the CDR3 is TGTGCCTGGAGTCACCGACAGACAGGGGTTGAAAAACTGTTTTTT. This encodes CAWSHRQTGVEKLFF. Full variable domain (outside the CDR3, taken from reference TRBV30 and TRBJ1-4): SQTIHQWPATLVQPVGSPLSLECTVEGTSNPNLYWYRQAAGRGLQLLFYSVGIGQISSEVPQNLSASRPQDRQFILSSKKLLLSDSGFYLCAWSHRQTGVEKLFFGSGTQLSVL.